These T cell receptor beta chains were read from a single sample in a study of blood T cell repertoires in COVID-19. The data were produced by immunoSEQ multiplex PCR, yet TCRdb's version contains in-frame clones alone and is incomplete. Of approximately 100,000 clones in the sample, 75% to 90% were seen once. Sequencing was done on a sample of peripheral blood. The origin of the receptors is a human donor with acute or convalescent COVID-19. The donor label of this sample is uncertain. The CDR3 runs from the conserved cysteine through the conserved F or W. Not every row has a clone size; where given, it reads once, few, many or a size class.

V gene: TRBV5-4; J gene: TRBJ1-4; clone size: .; CDR3 protein: CASSFDAATNEKLFF
V gene: TRBV24-1; J gene: TRBJ2-5; clone size: once; CDR3 protein: CATSDQGSGQETQYF
V gene: TRBV11-2; J gene: TRBJ1-1; clone size: .; CDR3 protein: CASSLDRRESEAFF
V gene: TRBV4-3; J gene: TRBJ2-5; clone size: .; CDR3 protein: CASSQASVLQAFGQETQYF
V gene: TRBV4-1; J gene: TRBJ2-1; clone size: .; CDR3 protein: CASSGEGTYNEQFF
V gene: TRBV7-9; J gene: TRBJ2-3; clone size: .; CDR3 protein: CASNIGHDTQYF
V gene: TRBV5-1; J gene: TRBJ2-3; clone size: .; CDR3 protein: CASSLVPNRPGVADTQYF
V gene: TRBV11-2; J gene: TRBJ1-5; clone size: .; CDR3 protein: CASSLIQNQPQHF
V gene: TRBV4-2; J gene: TRBJ1-4; clone size: once; CDR3 protein: CASSHRQGGEKLFF
V gene: TRBV7-7; J gene: TRBJ2-2; clone size: .; CDR3 protein: CASSRTAGIGELFF
V gene: TRBV19; J gene: TRBJ1-1; clone size: .; CDR3 protein: CASSIEGQLNTEAFF
V gene: TRBV28; J gene: TRBJ2-6; clone size: .; CDR3 protein: CASSSYFTSAGANVLTF
V gene: TRBV19; J gene: TRBJ1-5; clone size: .; CDR3 protein: CASSMGRVHGGNQPQHF
V gene: TRBV18; J gene: TRBJ1-3; clone size: .; CDR3 protein: CASSPGQGAQGNTIYF
V gene: TRBV7-6; J gene: TRBJ2-7; clone size: few; CDR3 protein: CASQSLAGGHYEQYF
V gene: TRBV7-8; J gene: TRBJ1-5; clone size: once; CDR3 protein: CASSLEIWRGGTTIYQPQHF
V gene: TRBV29-1; J gene: TRBJ2-5; clone size: once; CDR3 protein: CSVAQGLWGETQYF
V gene: TRBV4-3; J gene: TRBJ2-4; clone size: .; CDR3 protein: CASSQEWQPENIQYF
V gene: TRBV15; J gene: TRBJ2-7; clone size: .; CDR3 protein: CATSLDRTYEQYF
V gene: TRBV4-3; J gene: TRBJ1-2; clone size: .; CDR3 protein: CASSPQRPRGDYGYTF
V gene: TRBV11-2; J gene: TRBJ1-5; clone size: .; CDR3 protein: CASSLENMESSNQPQHF
V gene: TRBV27; J gene: TRBJ1-3; clone size: .; CDR3 protein: CASSGRGVEGNTIYF
V gene: TRBV5-1; J gene: TRBJ2-1; clone size: .; CDR3 protein: CASSLAPDRQYNEQFF
V gene: TRBV28; J gene: TRBJ2-3; clone size: .; CDR3 protein: CASSSILNRGYTDTQYF
V gene: TRBV19; J gene: TRBJ1-4; clone size: .; CDR3 protein: CASSTPGQGGEEKLFF
V gene: TRBV18; J gene: TRBJ2-5; clone size: .; CDR3 protein: CASSSMGANQETQYF
V gene: TRBV7-2; J gene: TRBJ2-2; clone size: .; CDR3 protein: CASSGAWAGELFF
V gene: TRBV28; J gene: TRBJ1-6; clone size: once; CDR3 protein: CASSLGQARNSPLHF